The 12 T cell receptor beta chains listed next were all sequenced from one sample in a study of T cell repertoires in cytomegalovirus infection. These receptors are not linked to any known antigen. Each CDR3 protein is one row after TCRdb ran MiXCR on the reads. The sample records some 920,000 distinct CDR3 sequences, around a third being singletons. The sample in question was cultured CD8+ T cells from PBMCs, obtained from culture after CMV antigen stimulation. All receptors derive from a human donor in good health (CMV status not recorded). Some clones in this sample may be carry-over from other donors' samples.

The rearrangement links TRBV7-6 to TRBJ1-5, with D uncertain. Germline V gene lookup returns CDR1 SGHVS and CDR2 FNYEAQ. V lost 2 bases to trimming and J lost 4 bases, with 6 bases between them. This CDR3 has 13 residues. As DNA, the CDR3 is TGTGCCAGCAGCTTAAATGCAAATCAGCCCCAGCATTTT. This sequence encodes CASSLNANQPQHF.

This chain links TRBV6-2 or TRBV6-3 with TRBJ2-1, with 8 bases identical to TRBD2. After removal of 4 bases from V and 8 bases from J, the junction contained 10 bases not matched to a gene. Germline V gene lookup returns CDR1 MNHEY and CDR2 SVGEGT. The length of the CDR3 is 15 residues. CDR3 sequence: CASSFFRGGGDEQFF. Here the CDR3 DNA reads TGTGCCAGCAGTTTCTTCCGGGGGGGAGGGGATGAGCAGTTCTTC.

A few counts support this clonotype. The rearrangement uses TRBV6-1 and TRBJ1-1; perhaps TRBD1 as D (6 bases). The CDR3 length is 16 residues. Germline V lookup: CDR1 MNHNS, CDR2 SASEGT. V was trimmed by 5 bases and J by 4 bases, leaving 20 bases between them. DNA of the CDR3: TGTGCCAGCAGTCGTCCTTCGCCAAGGACAGCCACTGAAGCTTTCTTT. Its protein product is CASSRPSPRTATEAFF.

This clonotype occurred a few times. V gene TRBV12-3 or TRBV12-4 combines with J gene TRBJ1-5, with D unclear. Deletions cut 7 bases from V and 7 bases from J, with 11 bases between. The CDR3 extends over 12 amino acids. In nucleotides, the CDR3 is TGTGCCAGCACCAGCGAAGGACAGCCCCAGCATTTT. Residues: CASTSEGQPQHF.

The CDR3 is CASSHHDAKTMNTEAFF. The CDR3 DNA follows: TGTGCCAGCAGCCACCACGACGCAAAGACCATGAACACTGAAGCTTTCTTT. This chain links TRBV14 with TRBJ1-1; D remains unclear. CDR3 length: 17 amino acids. The V gene's germline CDR1 is SGHDN and CDR2 FVKESK. V lost 3 bases and J lost 0, with 17 bases in between.

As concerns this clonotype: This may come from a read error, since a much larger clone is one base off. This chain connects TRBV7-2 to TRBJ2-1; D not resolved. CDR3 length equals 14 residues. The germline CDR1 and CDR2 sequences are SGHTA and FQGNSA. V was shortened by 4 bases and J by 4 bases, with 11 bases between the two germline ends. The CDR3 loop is CASSSRPSYNEQFF. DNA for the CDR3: TGTGCCAGCAGCTCGAGACCCTCTTACAATGAGCAGTTCTTC.

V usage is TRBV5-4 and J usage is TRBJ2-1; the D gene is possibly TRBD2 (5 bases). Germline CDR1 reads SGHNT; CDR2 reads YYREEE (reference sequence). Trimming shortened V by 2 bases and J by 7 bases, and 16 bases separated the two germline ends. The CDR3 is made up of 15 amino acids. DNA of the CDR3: TGTGCCAGCAGCTTTAAGCGCGAACGAGGGAATGAGCAGTTCTTC. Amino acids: CASSFKRERGNEQFF.

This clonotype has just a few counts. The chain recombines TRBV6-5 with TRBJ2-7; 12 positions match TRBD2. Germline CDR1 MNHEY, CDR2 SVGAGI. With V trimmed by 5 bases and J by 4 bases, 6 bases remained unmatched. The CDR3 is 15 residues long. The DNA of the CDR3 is TGTGCCAGCAGTCTCGCTAGCGGGGGGGGGTACGAGCAGTACGTC. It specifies CASSLASGGGYEQYV.

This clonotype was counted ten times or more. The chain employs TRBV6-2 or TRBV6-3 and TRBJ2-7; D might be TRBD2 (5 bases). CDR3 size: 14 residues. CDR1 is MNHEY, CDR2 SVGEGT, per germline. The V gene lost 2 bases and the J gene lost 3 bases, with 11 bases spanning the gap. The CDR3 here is CASSYGGLGYEQYF. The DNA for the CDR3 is TGTGCCAGCAGTTACGGAGGTCTAGGCTACGAGCAGTACTTC.

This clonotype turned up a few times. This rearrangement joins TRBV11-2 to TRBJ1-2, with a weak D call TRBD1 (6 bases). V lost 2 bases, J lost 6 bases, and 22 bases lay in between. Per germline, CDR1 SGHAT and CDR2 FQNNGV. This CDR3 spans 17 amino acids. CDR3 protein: CASSLWGAPPNGDGYTF. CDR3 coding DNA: TGTGCCAGCAGCTTATGGGGGGCTCCCCCTAATGGGGATGGCTACACCTTC.

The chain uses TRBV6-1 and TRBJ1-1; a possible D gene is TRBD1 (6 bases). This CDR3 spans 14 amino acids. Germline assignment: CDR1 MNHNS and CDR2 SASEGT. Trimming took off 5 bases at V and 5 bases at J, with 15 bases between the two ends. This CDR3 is CASSYQQGKTEAFF. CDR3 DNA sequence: TGTGCCAGCAGTTACCAACAGGGAAAAACTGAAGCTTTCTTT.

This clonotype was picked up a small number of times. Here the CDR3 reads CASSPPDGGLFNQPQHF. The CDR3 DNA follows: TGTGCCAGCTCACCACCAGACGGGGGTCTTTTTAATCAGCCCCAGCATTTT. J is TRBJ1-5 and V is TRBV18; D is perhaps TRBD1 (5 bases). CDR3 length: 17 residues. V was pared by 0 bases and J by 4 bases, with 16 bases between. From germline, CDR1 is KGHSH and CDR2 LQKENI.